This T cell receptor beta chain was sequenced for a study of T cell responses to AZD1222 COVID-19 vaccine. General study points: Close to half of spike-specific TCRs reportedly recognize unmutated variant regions.

On this clone itself: Its antigen is undetermined.

The CDR3 is 12 amino acids. V lost 2 bases and J lost 16, with 15 bases in between. Here immunoSEQ multiplex PCR was the method, and the copy in TCRdb shows in-frame clones only, minus some. There are about 180,000 clones in the sample; 90% occur only once, and roughly 2.8% lies in the top ten. The sequencing here drew on peripheral blood, taken on day 0 of AZD1222 vaccination. This sequence originates from an adult in good health. J is TRBJ1-3 and V is TRBV12-3 or TRBV12-4; no clear D gene. The CDR3 coding sequence is TGTGCCAGCAGTTTATCCGGGCAGGTTAGCTATTTT. Its protein is CASSLSGQVSYF.